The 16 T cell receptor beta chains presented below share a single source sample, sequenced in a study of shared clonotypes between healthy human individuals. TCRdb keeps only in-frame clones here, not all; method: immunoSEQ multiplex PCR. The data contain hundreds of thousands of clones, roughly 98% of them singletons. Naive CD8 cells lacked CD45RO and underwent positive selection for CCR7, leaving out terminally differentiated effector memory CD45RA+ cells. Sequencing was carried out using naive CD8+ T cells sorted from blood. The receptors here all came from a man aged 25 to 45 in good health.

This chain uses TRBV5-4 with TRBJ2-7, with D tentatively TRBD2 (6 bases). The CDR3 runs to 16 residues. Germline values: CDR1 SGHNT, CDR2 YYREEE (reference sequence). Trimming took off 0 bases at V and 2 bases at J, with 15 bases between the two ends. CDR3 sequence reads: CASSLAWGEDAYEQYF. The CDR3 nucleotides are TGTGCCAGCAGCTTGGCCTGGGGGGAGGACGCCTACGAGCAGTACTTC.

CDR3 sequence reads: CASSVERDAYNEQFF. The CDR3, as DNA: TGTGCCAGCAGTGTGGAGCGGGATGCCTACAATGAGCAGTTCTTC. The gene calls are TRBV6-1 and TRBJ2-1; 7 positions agree with TRBD2. This CDR3 has 15 residues. Germline assignment: CDR1 MNHNS and CDR2 SASEGT. With V trimmed by 4 bases and J by 2 bases, 5 bases remained unmatched.

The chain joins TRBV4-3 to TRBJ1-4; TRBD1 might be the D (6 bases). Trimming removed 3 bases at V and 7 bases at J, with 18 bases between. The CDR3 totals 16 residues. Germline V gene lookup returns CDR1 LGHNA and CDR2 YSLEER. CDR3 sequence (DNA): TGCGCCAGCAGCCATTCAGGGGTGGAGAGGGGTGAAAAACTGTTTTTT. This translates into CASSHSGVERGEKLFF.

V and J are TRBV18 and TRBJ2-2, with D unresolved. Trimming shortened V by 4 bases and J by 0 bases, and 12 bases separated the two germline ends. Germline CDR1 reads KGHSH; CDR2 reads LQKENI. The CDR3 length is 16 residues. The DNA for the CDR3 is TGTGCCAGCTCACTGACTGACATGCCGAACACCGGGGAGCTGTTTTTT. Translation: CASSLTDMPNTGELFF.

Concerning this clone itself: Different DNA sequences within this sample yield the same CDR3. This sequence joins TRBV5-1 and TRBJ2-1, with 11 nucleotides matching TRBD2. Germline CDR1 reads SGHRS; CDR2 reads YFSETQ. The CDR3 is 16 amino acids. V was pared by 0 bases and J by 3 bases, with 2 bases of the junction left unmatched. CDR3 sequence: CASSLGLAGSYNEQFF. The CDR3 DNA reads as TGCGCCAGCAGCTTGGGACTAGCGGGAAGCTACAATGAGCAGTTCTTC.

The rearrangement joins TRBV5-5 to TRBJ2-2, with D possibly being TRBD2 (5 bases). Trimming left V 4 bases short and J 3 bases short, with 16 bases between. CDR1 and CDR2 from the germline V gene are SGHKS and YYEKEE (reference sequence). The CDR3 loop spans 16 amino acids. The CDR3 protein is CASSPRAMRDTGELFF. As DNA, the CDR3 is TGTGCCAGCAGCCCAAGGGCCATGAGGGACACCGGGGAGCTGTTTTTT.

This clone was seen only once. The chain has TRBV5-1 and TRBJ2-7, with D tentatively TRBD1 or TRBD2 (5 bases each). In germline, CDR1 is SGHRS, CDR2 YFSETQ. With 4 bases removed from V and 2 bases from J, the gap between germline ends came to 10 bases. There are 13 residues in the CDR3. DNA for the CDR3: TGCGCCAGCAGCCGGGACGGCGCCTACGAGCAGTACTTC. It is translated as CASSRDGAYEQYF. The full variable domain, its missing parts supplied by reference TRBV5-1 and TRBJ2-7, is KAGVTQTPRYLIKTRGQQVTLSCSPISGHRSVSWYQQTPGQGLQFLFEYFSETQRNKGNFPGRFSGRQFSNSRSEMNVSTLELGDSALYLCASSRDGAYEQYFGPGTRLTVT.

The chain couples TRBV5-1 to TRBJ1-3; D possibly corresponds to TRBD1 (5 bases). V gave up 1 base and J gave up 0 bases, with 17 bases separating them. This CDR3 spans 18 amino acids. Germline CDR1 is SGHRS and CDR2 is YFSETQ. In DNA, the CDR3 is TGCGCCAGCAGCTTGCGGGACCCGGGGCTATACTCTGGAAACACCATATATTTT. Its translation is CASSLRDPGLYSGNTIYF.

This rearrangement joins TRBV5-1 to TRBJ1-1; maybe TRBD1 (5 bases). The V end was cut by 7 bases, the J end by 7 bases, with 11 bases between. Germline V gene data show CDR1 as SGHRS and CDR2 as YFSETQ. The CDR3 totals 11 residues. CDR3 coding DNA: TGCGCCAGCGCTGACAGCTATGAAGCTTTCTTT. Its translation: CASADSYEAFF.

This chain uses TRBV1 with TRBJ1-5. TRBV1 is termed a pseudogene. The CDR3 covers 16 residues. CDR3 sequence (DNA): TGCACCAGCAGCCTCCTAGGGTCAAATAGCAATCAGCCCCAGCATTTT. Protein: CTSSLLGSNSNQPQHF.

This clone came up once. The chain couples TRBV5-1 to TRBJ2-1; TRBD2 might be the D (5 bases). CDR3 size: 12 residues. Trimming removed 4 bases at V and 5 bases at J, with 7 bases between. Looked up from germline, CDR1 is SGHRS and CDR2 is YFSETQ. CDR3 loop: CASSDGDNEQFF. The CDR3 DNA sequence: TGCGCCAGCAGCGACGGGGACAATGAGCAGTTCTTC.

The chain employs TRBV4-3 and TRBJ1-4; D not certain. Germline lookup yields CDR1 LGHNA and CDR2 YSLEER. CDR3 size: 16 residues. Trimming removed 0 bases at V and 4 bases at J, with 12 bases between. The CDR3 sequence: CASSQDRLTINEKLFF. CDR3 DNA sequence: TGCGCCAGCAGCCAAGATCGATTGACGATTAATGAAAAACTGTTTTTT.

The CDR3 region is CASSILFQGNEQFF. CDR3 DNA: TGTGCCAGCAGTATTCTCTTCCAGGGCAATGAGCAGTTCTTC. This chain uses TRBV9 with TRBJ2-1; D may be TRBD1 (5 bases). Germline lookup yields CDR1 SGDLS and CDR2 YYNGEE. The V gene lost 5 bases and the J gene lost 6 bases, with 15 bases spanning the gap. The CDR3 is 14 residues long.

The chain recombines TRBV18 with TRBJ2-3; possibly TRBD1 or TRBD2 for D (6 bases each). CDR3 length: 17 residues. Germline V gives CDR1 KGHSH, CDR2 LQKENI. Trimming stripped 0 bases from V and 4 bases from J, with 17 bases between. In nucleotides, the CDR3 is TGTGCCAGCTCACCACCGGAGGGGGACGGCCGCGCAGATACGCAGTATTTT. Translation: CASSPPEGDGRADTQYF.

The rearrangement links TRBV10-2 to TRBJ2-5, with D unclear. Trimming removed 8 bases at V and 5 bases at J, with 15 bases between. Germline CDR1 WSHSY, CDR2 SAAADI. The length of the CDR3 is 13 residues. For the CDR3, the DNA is TGCGCCAGCTCAGAAGGGATGTTGGAGACCCAGTACTTC. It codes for CASSEGMLETQYF.

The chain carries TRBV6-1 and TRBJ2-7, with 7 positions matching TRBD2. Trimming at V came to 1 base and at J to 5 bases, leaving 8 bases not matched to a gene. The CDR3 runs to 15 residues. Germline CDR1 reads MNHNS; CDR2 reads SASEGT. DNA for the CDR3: TGTGCCAGCAGTGAAGTTTGGGGCGGGAGACACGAGCAGTACTTC. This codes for CASSEVWGGRHEQYF.